This TCR beta chain was identified in a study of shared clonotypes between healthy human individuals. From germline, CDR1 is SGDLS and CDR2 YYNGEE. With 0 bases clipped from V and 4 bases from J, the junction kept 9 bases outside the gene matches. This CDR3 has 17 amino acids. General study findings and limits: Incompleteness in sorted-subset sequencing, despite large depth, was shown by rarefaction. Relative to clonotypes present in all four donors, those not shared had lower generation probabilities.

Comment on this clone: Its antigen is as yet unknown.

Tens of thousands of T cell genomes, or approximately 0.2 ug DNA, went into the sorted-subset replicate PCRs. Profiled with immunoSEQ multiplex PCR; TCRdb holds only in-frame clones, not every one. The repertoire holds millions of clones, approximately 90% seen once, with roughly 0.15% in the top ten. Sequenced: naive CD4+ T cells sorted from blood. Subset given: CD45RA+ positively selected. This receptor was identified in a man aged 18-30 years in good health. The genes are TRBV9 and TRBJ2-5; TRBD2 agrees at 10 bases. The CDR3 here is CASSVGLAGGLGETQYF. CDR3 coding DNA: TGTGCCAGCAGCGTAGGGTTAGCGGGAGGTTTAGGAGAGACCCAGTACTTC.